These 2 T cell receptor beta chains were sequenced from one sample in a study of blood T cell repertoires in COVID-19. TCRdb keeps only in-frame clones here, not all; method: immunoSEQ multiplex PCR. This sample yields about 98,000 clones, of which around 75% are seen a single time; roughly 24% belongs to the top ten. The sequenced sample was peripheral blood. These receptors all come from a man between 65 and 79 years old with acute or convalescent COVID-19.

This chain connects TRBV5-5 to TRBJ1-4; possibly TRBD1 for D (6 bases). CDR3 length equals 16 residues. Trimming pared 1 base from V and 4 bases from J, leaving 14 bases between. CDR1 SGHKS and CDR2 YYEKEE come from the germline V gene (reference sequence). The CDR3 loop reads CASSLQPGALNEKLFF. Here the CDR3 DNA reads TGTGCCAGCAGCTTGCAACCAGGGGCCCTTAATGAAAAACTGTTTTTT.

The chain is built from TRBV19 and TRBJ1-2; D remains ambiguous. The germline CDR1 and CDR2 sequences are LNHDA and SQIVND (reference sequence). The CDR3 loop spans 12 amino acids. V gave up 8 bases and J gave up 5 bases, with 12 bases separating them. DNA of the CDR3: TGTGCCAGTCGCGTGCAGCGGTATGGCTACACCTTC. The encoded protein is CASRVQRYGYTF.